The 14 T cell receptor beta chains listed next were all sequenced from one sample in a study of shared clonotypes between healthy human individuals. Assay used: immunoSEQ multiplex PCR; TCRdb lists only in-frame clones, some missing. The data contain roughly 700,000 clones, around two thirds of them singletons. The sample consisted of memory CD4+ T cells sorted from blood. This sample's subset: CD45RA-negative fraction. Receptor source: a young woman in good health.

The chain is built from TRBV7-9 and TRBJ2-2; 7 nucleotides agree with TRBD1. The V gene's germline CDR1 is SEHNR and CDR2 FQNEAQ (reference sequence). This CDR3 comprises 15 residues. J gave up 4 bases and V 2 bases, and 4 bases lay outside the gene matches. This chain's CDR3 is CASSLLTGVTGELFF. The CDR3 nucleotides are TGTGCCAGCAGCTTATTAACAGGGGTCACCGGGGAGCTGTTTTTT.

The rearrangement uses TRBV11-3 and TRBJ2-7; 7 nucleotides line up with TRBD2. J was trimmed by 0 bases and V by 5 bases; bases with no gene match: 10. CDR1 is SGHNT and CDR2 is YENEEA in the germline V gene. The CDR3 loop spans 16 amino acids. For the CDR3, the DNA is TGTGCCAGCAGCCTCATTACTAGCGCCAACTCCTACGAGCAGTACTTC. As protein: CASSLITSANSYEQYF.

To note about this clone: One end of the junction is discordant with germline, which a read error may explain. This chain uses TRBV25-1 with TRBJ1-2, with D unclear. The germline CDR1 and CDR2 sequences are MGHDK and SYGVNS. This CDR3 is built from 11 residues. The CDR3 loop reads CASSELRAWAF. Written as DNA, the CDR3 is TGTGCCAGCAGTGAACTGCGGGCTTGGGCCTTC.

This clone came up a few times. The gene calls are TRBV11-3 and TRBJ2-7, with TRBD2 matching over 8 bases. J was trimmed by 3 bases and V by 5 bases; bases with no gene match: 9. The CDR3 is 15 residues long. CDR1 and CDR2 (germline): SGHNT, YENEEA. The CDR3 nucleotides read TGTGCCAGCAGCCCCGGACTAGCAGAGGTCTACGAGCAGTACTTC. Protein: CASSPGLAEVYEQYF.

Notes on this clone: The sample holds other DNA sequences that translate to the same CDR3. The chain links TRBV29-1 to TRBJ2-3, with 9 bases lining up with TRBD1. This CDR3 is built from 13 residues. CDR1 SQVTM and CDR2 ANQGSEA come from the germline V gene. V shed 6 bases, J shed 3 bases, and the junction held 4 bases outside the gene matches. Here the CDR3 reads CSVDGQGTDTQYF. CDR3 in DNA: TGCAGCGTCGACGGACAGGGGACAGATACGCAGTATTTT.

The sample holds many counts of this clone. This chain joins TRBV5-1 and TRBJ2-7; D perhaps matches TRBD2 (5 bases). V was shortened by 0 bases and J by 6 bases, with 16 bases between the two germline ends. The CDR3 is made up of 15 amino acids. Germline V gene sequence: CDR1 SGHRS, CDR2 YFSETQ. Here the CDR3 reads CASSLVRLAGGEQYF. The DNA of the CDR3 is TGCGCCAGCAGCTTGGTTCGCCTAGCCGGCGGCGAGCAGTACTTC.

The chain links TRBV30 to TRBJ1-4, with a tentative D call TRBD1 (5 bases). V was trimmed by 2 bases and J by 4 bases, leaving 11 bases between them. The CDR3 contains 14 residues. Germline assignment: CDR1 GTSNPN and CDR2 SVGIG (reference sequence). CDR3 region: CAWSSDSSNEKLFF. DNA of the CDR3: TGTGCCTGGAGTTCTGACAGTAGTAATGAAAAACTGTTTTTT. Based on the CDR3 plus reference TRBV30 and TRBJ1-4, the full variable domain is SQTIHQWPATLVQPVGSPLSLECTVEGTSNPNLYWYRQAAGRGLQLLFYSVGIGQISSEVPQNLSASRPQDRQFILSSKKLLLSDSGFYLCAWSSDSSNEKLFFGSGTQLSVL.

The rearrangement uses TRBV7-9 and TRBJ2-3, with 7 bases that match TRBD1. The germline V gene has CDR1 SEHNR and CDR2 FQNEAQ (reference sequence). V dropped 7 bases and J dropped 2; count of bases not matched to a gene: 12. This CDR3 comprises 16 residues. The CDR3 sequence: CASTNQGEGATDTQYF. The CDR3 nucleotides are TGTGCCAGCACCAACCAGGGGGAAGGGGCCACAGATACGCAGTATTTT.

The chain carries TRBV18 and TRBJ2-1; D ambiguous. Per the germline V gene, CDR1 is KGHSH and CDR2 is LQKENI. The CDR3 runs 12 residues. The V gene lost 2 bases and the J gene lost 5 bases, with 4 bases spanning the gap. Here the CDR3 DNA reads TGTGCCAGCTCACCAGGCAACAATGAGCAGTTCTTC. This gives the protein CASSPGNNEQFF.

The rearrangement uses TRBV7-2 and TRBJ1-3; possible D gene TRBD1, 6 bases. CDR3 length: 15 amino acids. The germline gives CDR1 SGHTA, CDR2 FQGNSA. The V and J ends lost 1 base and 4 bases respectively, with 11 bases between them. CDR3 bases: TGTGCCAGCAGCTTAGTGGGGGCGCAGGGAAACACCATATATTTT. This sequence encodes CASSLVGAQGNTIYF.

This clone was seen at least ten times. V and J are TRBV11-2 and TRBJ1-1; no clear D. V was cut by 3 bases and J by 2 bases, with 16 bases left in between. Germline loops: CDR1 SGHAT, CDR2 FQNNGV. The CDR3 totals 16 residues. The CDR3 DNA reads TGTGCCAGCAGCTTCTTAGGCACCGGGAGAAACACTGAAGCTTTCTTT. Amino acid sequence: CASSFLGTGRNTEAFF. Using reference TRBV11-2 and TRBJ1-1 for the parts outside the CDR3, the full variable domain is EAGVAQSPRYKIIEKRQSVAFWCNPISGHATLYWYQQILGQGPKLLIQFQNNGVVDDSQLPKDRFSAERLKGVDSTLKIQPAKLEDSAVYLCASSFLGTGRNTEAFFGQGTRLTVV.

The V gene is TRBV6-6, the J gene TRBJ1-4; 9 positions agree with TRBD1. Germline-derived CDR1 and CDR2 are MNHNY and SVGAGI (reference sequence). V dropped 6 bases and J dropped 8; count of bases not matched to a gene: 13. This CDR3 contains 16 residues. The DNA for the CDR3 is TGTGCCAGCAGCCGGGACAGGGATCACTTTGGGGAAAAACTGTTTTTT. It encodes CASSRDRDHFGEKLFF.

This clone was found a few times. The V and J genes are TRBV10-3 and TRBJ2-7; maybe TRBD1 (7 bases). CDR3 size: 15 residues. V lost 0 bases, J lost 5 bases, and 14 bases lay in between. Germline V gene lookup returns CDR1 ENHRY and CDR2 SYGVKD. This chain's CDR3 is CAISESGGGGNEQYF. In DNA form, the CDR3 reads TGTGCCATCAGTGAGTCCGGAGGGGGCGGGAACGAGCAGTACTTC.

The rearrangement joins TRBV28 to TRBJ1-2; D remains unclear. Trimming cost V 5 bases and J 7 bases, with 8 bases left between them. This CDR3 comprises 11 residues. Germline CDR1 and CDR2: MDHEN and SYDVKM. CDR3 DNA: TGTGCCAGCAGTACCAGAGGTGGCTACACCTTC. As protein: CASSTRGGYTF.